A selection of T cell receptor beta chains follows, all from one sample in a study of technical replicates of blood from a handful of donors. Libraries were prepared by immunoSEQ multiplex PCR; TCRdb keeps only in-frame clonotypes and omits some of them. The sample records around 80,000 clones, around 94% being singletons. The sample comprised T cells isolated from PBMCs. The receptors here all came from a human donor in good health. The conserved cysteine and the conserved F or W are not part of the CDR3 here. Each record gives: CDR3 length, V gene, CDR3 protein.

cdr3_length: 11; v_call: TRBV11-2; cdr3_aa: ASFSQGITEAF
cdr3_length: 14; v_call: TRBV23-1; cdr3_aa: ASSQQGETLDEKLF
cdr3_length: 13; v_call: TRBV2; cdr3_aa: ASSESPGRSYGYT
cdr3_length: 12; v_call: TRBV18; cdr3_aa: ASSPNGGQETQY
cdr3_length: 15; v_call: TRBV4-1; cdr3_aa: ASSQTASGPSTDTQY
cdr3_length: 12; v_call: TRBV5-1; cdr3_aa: ASSLAIRNNEQF
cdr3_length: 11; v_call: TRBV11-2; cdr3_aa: ASSSDSNYGYT
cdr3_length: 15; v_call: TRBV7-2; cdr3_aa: ASSLVGTPFSTDTQY
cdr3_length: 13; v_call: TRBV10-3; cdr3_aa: AISEPKDISYEQY
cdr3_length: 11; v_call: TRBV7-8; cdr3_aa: ASSSGQYYEQY
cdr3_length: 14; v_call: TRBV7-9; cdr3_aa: ASSLAGGAYHQPQH
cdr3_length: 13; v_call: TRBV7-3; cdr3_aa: ASSRLAEYYNEQF
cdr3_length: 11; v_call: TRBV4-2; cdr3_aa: ASSLTAGGEQY
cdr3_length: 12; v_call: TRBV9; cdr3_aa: ASSVGTGEYEQY
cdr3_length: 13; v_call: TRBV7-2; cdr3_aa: ASSSTRLAGDEQY